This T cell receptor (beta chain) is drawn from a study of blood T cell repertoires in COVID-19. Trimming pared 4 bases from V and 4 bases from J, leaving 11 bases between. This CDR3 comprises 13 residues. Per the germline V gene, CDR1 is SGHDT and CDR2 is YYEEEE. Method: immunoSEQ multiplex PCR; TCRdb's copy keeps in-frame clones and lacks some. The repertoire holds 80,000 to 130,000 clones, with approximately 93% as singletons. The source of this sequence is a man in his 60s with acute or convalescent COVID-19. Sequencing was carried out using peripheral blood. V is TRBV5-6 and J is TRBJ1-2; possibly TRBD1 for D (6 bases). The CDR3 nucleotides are TGTGCCAGCAGCCTAGGACAGACCTATGGCTACACCTTC. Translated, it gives CASSLGQTYGYTF.